This paragraph covers one TCR beta chain sequence. Its antigen remains unidentified. Use of 60 Vbeta and 13 Jbeta primers characterized the PCR. How the authors handled the data: Per a later analysis, the number of unique TCR beta chains was approximately 80 million, of which 9 million to 14 million were shared. Using immunoSEQ multiplex PCR, the repertoire was profiled, and TCRdb retains in-frame clones only, with some absent. V and J calls plus clone size are reproduced from that table; the DNA served to infer D and trimming. The table records about 72,000 clones, approximately 70% of them present only once. This sample is part of a study of cytomegalovirus exposure and HLA in healthy donors. Whole-study results and caveats: Common viral pathogens were later found to be apparently linked to several of the most significant clusters. TRBV6-2, TRBV6-3 and other indistinguishable V segments were excluded. Reports described diagnosis of cytomegalovirus status by the classifier as highly specific and sensitive.

J lost 1 base, V lost 6 bases, and 5 bases had no gene match. From germline, CDR1 is MDHEN and CDR2 SYDVKM. The length of the CDR3 is 14 residues. Sequenced input: PBMCs. This TCR was recovered from a middle-aged man in good health and CMV-seropositive. The chain couples TRBV28 to TRBJ2-5; TRBD2 aligns across 7 bases. CDR3 coding DNA: TGTGCCAGCAGAGAGTGGGGGGGCCAAGAGACCCAGTACTTC. Encoded protein: CASREWGGQETQYF.